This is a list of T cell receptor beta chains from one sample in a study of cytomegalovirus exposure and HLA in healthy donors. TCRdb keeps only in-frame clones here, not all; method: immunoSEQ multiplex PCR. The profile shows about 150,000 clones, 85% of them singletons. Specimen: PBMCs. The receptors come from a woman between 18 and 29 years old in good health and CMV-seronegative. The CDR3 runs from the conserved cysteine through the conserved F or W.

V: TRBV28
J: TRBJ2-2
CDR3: CASSPRTSGRVTTGELFF

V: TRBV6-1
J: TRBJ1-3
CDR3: CASSAPGTIYF

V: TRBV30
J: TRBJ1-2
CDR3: CAWGGNYGYTF

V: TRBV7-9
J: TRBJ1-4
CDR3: CASSLATGTNEKLFF

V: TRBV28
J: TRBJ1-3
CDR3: CASSLPGTTGNTIYF

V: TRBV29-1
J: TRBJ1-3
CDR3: CSPHREVPRDSGNTIYF

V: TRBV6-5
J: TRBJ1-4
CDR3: CASSYGLEEKLFF

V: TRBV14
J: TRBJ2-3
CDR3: CASSSTSVSTDTQYF

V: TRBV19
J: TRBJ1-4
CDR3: CASSSRPRGTATNEKLFF

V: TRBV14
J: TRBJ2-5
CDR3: CASSQGRMETQYF

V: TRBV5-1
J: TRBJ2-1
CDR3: CASSLVPSGGGYNEQFF

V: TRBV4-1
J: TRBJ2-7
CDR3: CASSPRGTSAYSYEQYF

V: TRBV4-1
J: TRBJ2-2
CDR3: CASSQGGGTGELFF

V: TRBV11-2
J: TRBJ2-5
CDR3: CASSVGKGAKTQETQYF

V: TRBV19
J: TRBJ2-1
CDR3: CASSTVVGAGYNEQFF

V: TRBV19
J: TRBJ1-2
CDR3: CASSMGGANYGYTF

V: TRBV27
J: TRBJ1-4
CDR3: CASSLSLGQRNEKLFF